The TCR beta chain under discussion was sequenced for a study of beta chain features in type 1 diabetes. As every portion of the isolated RNA was reverse transcribed, the sequencing read expressed TCRB transcripts. Sequencing used immunoSEQ multiplex PCR; TCRdb keeps in-frame clones, though not all of them. Here the sample spans hundreds of thousands of clones, around 13% being singletons. The sequence derives from a man aged 25-45 years in good health. Material for sequencing was central memory CD4+ T cells from blood.

The CDR3 reads CARRGFYGYTF. The CDR3 DNA follows: TGTGCCAGAAGGGGCTTCTATGGCTACACCTTC. The chain has TRBV4-2 and TRBJ1-2, with D possibly TRBD1 on 5 matching bases. Trimming took 9 bases from V and 4 from J, leaving 9 bases between them. CDR1 is LGHNA and CDR2 is YNFKEQ in the germline V gene. The CDR3 loop spans 11 amino acids.